This record concerns one T cell receptor (beta chain) sequence. Its cognate antigen is unknown. The data derive from a study of a mutant IDH1 vaccine in newly diagnosed glioma. Study-level information: Vaccine administration was initiated 4-6 weeks following radiotherapy alone, or with temozolomide cycles.

There are 15 residues in the CDR3. The ends lost 0 bases at V and 7 bases at J; junction bases unmatched: 6. Germline CDR1 reads SGDLS; CDR2 reads YYNGEE. Indicated time point: week 5, during vaccination. Alongside topical imiquimod, each dose of vaccine comprised 300 ug of mutant IDH1 20-mer peptide. Regarding the study as a whole: Immune responses arising from the vaccine appeared in just under 95% of patients.

Profiling relied on immunoSEQ multiplex PCR, and the TCRdb table lists in-frame clones only, not all of them. Among about 50,000 clones, 78% were seen once, and the ten largest hold 5.2%. The sequence came from a man in his fifties or sixties with glioma. The source was PBMCs, collected from a glioma patient whose treatment included an IDH1 peptide vaccine. The V gene is TRBV9, the J gene TRBJ1-5, with 8 positions matching TRBD1. The CDR3 coding sequence is TGTGCCAGCAGCGTAGGGACAGGGTTAGGACAGCCCCAGCATTTT. This encodes CASSVGTGLGQPQHF. Using reference TRBV9 and TRBJ1-5 for the parts outside the CDR3, the full variable domain is DSGVTQTPKHLITATGQRVTLRCSPRSGDLSVYWYQQSLDQGLQFLIQYYNGEERAKGNILERFSAQQFPDLHSELNLSSLELGDSALYFCASSVGTGLGQPQHFGDGTRLSIL.